This passage covers 30 T cell receptor beta chains from one sample sequenced in a study of T cells after yellow fever vaccination. TCRdb redid the calling of the 5' RACE reads with MiXCR, one entry per CDR3 protein. The data contain hundreds of thousands of distinct CDR3 sequences, approximately 13% of them singletons. The sample in question was CD4+ T cells sorted from PBMCs, obtained 15 days after the yellow fever booster vaccination. Receptors were obtained from a man aged 18 to 29 who received the YFV17D yellow fever vaccine.

This chain's CDR3 is CASSHFPGSTDTQYF. CDR3 in DNA: TGTGCCAGCAGTCACTTCCCGGGGAGCACAGATACGCAGTATTTT. The V call is TRBV11-2, the J call TRBJ2-3, with D possibly TRBD2 on 5 matching bases. Germline CDR1 and CDR2: SGHAT and FQNNGV. V lost 6 bases and J lost 0, with 13 bases in between. This CDR3 comprises 15 residues. The variable domain in full, with the rest retrieved from reference TRBV11-2 and TRBJ2-3, is EAGVAQSPRYKIIEKRQSVAFWCNPISGHATLYWYQQILGQGPKLLIQFQNNGVVDDSQLPKDRFSAERLKGVDSTLKIQPAKLEDSAVYLCASSHFPGSTDTQYFGPGTRLTVL.

CDR3 protein: CASSFPAPGQGFSYEQYF. CDR3 bases: TGTGCCAGCAGTTTCCCGGCCCCGGGACAGGGATTCTCCTACGAGCAGTACTTC. The rearrangement joins TRBV27 to TRBJ2-7; 9 bases fit TRBD1. This CDR3 is 18 amino acids long. Looked up from germline, CDR1 is MNHEY and CDR2 is SMNVEV (reference sequence). V shed 3 bases, J shed 0 bases, and the junction held 12 bases outside the gene matches.

The chain recombines TRBV5-4 with TRBJ1-1, with a weak D call TRBD1 (5 bases). Germline CDR1 is SGHNT and CDR2 is YYREEE (reference sequence). The CDR3 sequence is 16 residues long. Deletions cut 3 bases from V and 3 bases from J, with 18 bases between. The CDR3 loop reads CASSYGTRGAHTEAFF. The CDR3, as DNA: TGTGCCAGCAGCTACGGGACCCGAGGGGCTCACACTGAAGCTTTCTTT. Supplemented by reference TRBV5-4 and TRBJ1-1, the full variable domain reads ETGVTQSPTHLIKTRGQQVTLRCSSQSGHNTVSWYQQALGQGPQFIFQYYREEENGRGNFPPRFSGLQFPNYSSELNVNALELDDSALYLCASSYGTRGAHTEAFFGQGTRLTVV.

This clonotype occurred a few times. The rearrangement uses TRBV6-2 or TRBV6-3 and TRBJ2-1, with TRBD1 matching over 8 bases. This CDR3 has 14 residues. J was trimmed by 10 bases and V by 6 bases; bases with no gene match: 11. Germline V gene data show CDR1 as MNHEY and CDR2 as SVGEGT. CDR3 nucleotide sequence: TGTGCCAGCAGCCAATCGACAGGGGCGGAGGAGCAGTTCTTC. As protein: CASSQSTGAEEQFF.

This clonotype has just a few counts. The rearrangement uses TRBV12-5 and TRBJ2-2, with TRBD1 matching over 7 bases. Germline V CDR1 and CDR2: LGHNT, FRNRAP. J was trimmed by 6 bases and V by 6 bases; bases with no gene match: 13. The CDR3 covers 16 residues. The CDR3 protein is CASGPPGTASAGELFF. The CDR3 coding sequence is TGTGCTAGTGGACCTCCCGGGACAGCGTCCGCCGGGGAGCTGTTTTTT.

This clonotype has just a few counts. The chain combines TRBV7-2 with TRBJ2-3, with TRBD2 matching over 8 bases. The CDR3 runs 15 residues. CDR1 SGHTA and CDR2 FQGNSA come from the germline V gene. The V segment lost 3 bases and the J segment 6 bases; nucleotides outside the gene matches: 8. The CDR3 loop is CASSFNGGESDTQYF. CDR3 sequence (DNA): TGTGCCAGCAGCTTTAACGGGGGGGAATCGGATACGCAGTATTTT.

This clonotype was seen only a few times. V is TRBV7-2 and J is TRBJ2-7; D is unresolved. The CDR3 is 11 amino acids. Germline loops: CDR1 SGHTA, CDR2 FQGNSA. V was pared by 2 bases and J by 6 bases, with 5 bases between. In DNA form, the CDR3 reads TGTGCCAGCAGCTTAAGGTTCGAGCAGTACTTC. The encoded protein is CASSLRFEQYF.

This clonotype occurred many times. The rearrangement links TRBV27 to TRBJ2-4; D may be TRBD2 (6 bases). The germline gives CDR1 MNHEY, CDR2 SMNVEV (reference sequence). The CDR3 extends over 13 amino acids. V was pared by 3 bases and J by 13 bases, with 16 bases between. CDR3 sequence (DNA): TGTGCCAGCAGTTTTGGCGGGGCCAGCCGACAGTACTTC. Residues: CASSFGGASRQYF.

This clonotype appeared a few times. V gene TRBV2 combines with J gene TRBJ1-3, with D unresolved. The germline V gene encodes CDR1 SNHLY and CDR2 FYNNEI. V was cut by 2 bases and J by 0 bases, with 8 bases left in between. The CDR3 totals 15 residues. As DNA, the CDR3 is TGTGCCAGCAGTGAATCCAGCTTCTCTGGAAACACCATATATTTT. Amino acids: CASSESSFSGNTIYF.

This clonotype was detected many times. The chain carries TRBV11-2 and TRBJ2-1; 7 bases align to TRBD1. The CDR3 spans 14 residues. V shed 5 bases, J shed 5 bases, and the junction held 6 bases outside the gene matches. Germline V gene lookup returns CDR1 SGHAT and CDR2 FQNNGV. In DNA form, the CDR3 reads TGTGCCAGCAGCAGAGACAGGGTCGACAATGAGCAGTTCTTC. Encoded protein: CASSRDRVDNEQFF.

The chain has TRBV20-1 and TRBJ2-3, with 9 bases fitting TRBD2. The germline V gene encodes CDR1 DFQATT and CDR2 SNEGSKA (reference sequence). The CDR3 runs 14 residues. The V gene end was trimmed by 3 bases and the J gene end by 4 bases; junction bases not matched to a gene: 5. CDR3 DNA: TGCAGTGCTAGTCGCCTAGCGGGGTCAGATACGCAGTATTTT. Protein: CSASRLAGSDTQYF.

This clonotype was found a few times. The rearrangement links TRBV24-1 to TRBJ2-7, with 10 bases identical to TRBD1. The J segment lost 4 bases and the V segment lost 5 bases, leaving 4 bases of the junction unmatched. CDR1 and CDR2 from the germline V gene are KGHDR and SFDVKD. This CDR3 has 14 amino acids. The CDR3 spells CATSVDRGGYEQYV. The CDR3 region has the DNA TGTGCCACCAGTGTGGACAGGGGGGGATACGAGCAGTACGTC.

This clonotype was seen a handful of times. The chain recombines TRBV19 with TRBJ2-7, with a tentative D call TRBD1 (6 bases). V dropped 6 bases and J dropped 4 bases, with 7 bases sitting between them. Germline lookup yields CDR1 LNHDA and CDR2 SQIVND (reference sequence). This CDR3 region has 11 residues. For the CDR3, the DNA is TGTGCCAGTAGAGGGGGATACGAGCAGTACTTC. This codes for CASRGGYEQYF. The whole variable domain, filled in from reference TRBV19 and TRBJ2-7, reads DGGITQSPKYLFRKEGQNVTLSCEQNLNHDAMYWYRQDPGQGLRLIYYSQIVNDFQKGDIAEGYSVSREKKESFPLTVTSAQKNPTAFYLCASRGGYEQYFGPGTRLTVT.

The chain combines TRBV6-2 or TRBV6-3 with TRBJ2-5, with D unresolved. The CDR3 contains 15 residues. Germline V gene sequence: CDR1 MNHEY, CDR2 SVGEGT. Deletions cut 6 bases from V and 4 bases from J, with 18 bases between. Here the CDR3 reads CASRVEKGARETQYF. The CDR3 DNA is TGTGCCAGCAGAGTTGAAAAGGGTGCAAGAGAGACCCAGTACTTC.

The chain combines TRBV20-1 with TRBJ2-2; 11 nucleotides line up with TRBD2. The CDR3 spans 16 residues. The germline V gene encodes CDR1 DFQATT and CDR2 SNEGSKA (reference sequence). The V gene end was trimmed by 5 bases and the J gene end by 2 bases; junction bases not matched to a gene: 7. CDR3 residues: CSAYWLAGGNTGELFF. The CDR3 DNA sequence: TGCAGTGCTTACTGGCTAGCGGGGGGAAACACCGGGGAGCTGTTTTTT.

The rearrangement links TRBV9 to TRBJ2-3, with D possibly TRBD2 on 6 matching bases. The germline V gene has CDR1 SGDLS and CDR2 YYNGEE. V dropped 4 bases and J dropped 2 bases, with 14 bases sitting between them. The CDR3 is 15 residues long. CDR3: CASSPMRGLTDTQYF. Here the CDR3 DNA reads TGTGCCAGCAGCCCGATGCGGGGTCTCACAGATACGCAGTATTTT.

The chain joins TRBV11-2 to TRBJ1-1, with D uncertain. The ends were cut back, 0 bases at V and 11 bases at J, with 10 bases in the middle. CDR3 length equals 12 residues. CDR1 and CDR2 (germline): SGHAT, FQNNGV. The CDR3 region is CASSLEGFRAFF. The CDR3 nucleotides are TGTGCCAGCAGCTTAGAGGGGTTTAGGGCTTTCTTT.

This clonotype was seen many times. The V and J genes are TRBV5-1 and TRBJ2-1, with 13 bases matching TRBD2. The V gene end was trimmed by 3 bases and the J gene end by 6 bases; junction bases not matched to a gene: 3. The CDR3 contains 15 residues. Germline-derived CDR1 and CDR2 are SGHRS and YFSETQ. The CDR3 is CASSSGLAGVNEQFF. CDR3 nucleotide sequence: TGCGCCAGCAGCTCAGGACTAGCGGGGGTCAATGAGCAGTTCTTC.

This clonotype was counted a single time. The CDR3 sequence: CASSQGTGGRETQYF. For the CDR3, the DNA is TGTGCCAGCAGCCAGGGAACAGGGGGGAGGGAGACCCAGTACTTC. The J gene is TRBJ2-5, the V gene TRBV4-2, with TRBD1 matching 8 bases. Trimming at V came to 3 bases and at J to 5 bases, leaving 8 bases not matched to a gene. The CDR3 is made up of 15 amino acids. Germline CDR1 is LGHNA and CDR2 is YNFKEQ.

The genes are TRBV12-3 or TRBV12-4 and TRBJ2-5; 10 bases are a match to TRBD1. Germline trimming cut 6 bases from V and 5 bases from J; bases unmatched to any gene: 6. The CDR3 totals 14 residues. The CDR3 region is CASSLGQGMETQYF. The CDR3 DNA sequence: TGTGCCAGCAGCTTGGGACAGGGGATGGAGACCCAGTACTTC.

This clonotype turned up a few times. This chain joins TRBV18 and TRBJ1-2, with 7 bases fitting TRBD1. CDR1 and CDR2 from the germline V gene are KGHSH and LQKENI. V shed 1 base and J 4 bases; nucleotides not matched to a gene: 6. The CDR3 sequence is 15 residues long. CDR3 bases: TGTGCCAGCTCACCACAGTTCGACAGGGTCTATGGCTACACCTTC. The encoded protein is CASSPQFDRVYGYTF.

The chain employs TRBV20-1 and TRBJ2-1; the D gene is possibly TRBD2 (6 bases). From germline, CDR1 is DFQATT and CDR2 SNEGSKA (reference sequence). V gave up 5 bases and J gave up 1 base, with 15 bases separating them. The CDR3 consists of 15 residues. The CDR3: CSAYPWGESYNEQFF. Written as DNA, the CDR3 is TGCAGTGCTTACCCTTGGGGGGAATCCTACAATGAGCAGTTCTTC.

The chain joins TRBV7-9 to TRBJ2-3; TRBD2 might be the D (5 bases). The germline V and J ends were trimmed by 4 bases and 4 bases, with 15 bases remaining between them. The germline gives CDR1 SEHNR, CDR2 FQNEAQ (reference sequence). The CDR3 spans 15 residues. This CDR3 reads CASSSAAGSADTQYF. The DNA of the CDR3 is TGTGCCAGCAGCTCGGCCGCGGGCTCCGCAGATACGCAGTATTTT.

In this sample, this clonotype turned up many times. CDR3 region: CASSFGPQGEGSYEQYF. CDR3 coding DNA: TGCGCCAGCAGCTTTGGCCCACAGGGGGAAGGGTCCTACGAGCAGTACTTC. The genes are TRBV5-1 and TRBJ2-7; 8 bases map to TRBD1. J gave up 1 base and V 2 bases, and 11 bases lay outside the gene matches. CDR3 size: 17 residues. Germline-derived CDR1 and CDR2 are SGHRS and YFSETQ.

This clonotype was found a few times. The V and J genes are TRBV20-1 and TRBJ2-7, with a weak D call TRBD2 (6 bases). The V and J ends lost 5 bases and 5 bases respectively, with 13 bases between them. The V gene's germline CDR1 is DFQATT and CDR2 SNEGSKA (reference sequence). The CDR3 consists of 12 residues. The CDR3 protein is CSAVGGTDEQYF. CDR3 DNA sequence: TGCAGTGCTGTGGGGGGAACGGACGAGCAGTACTTC.

The chain is built from TRBV12-3 or TRBV12-4 and TRBJ1-1, with D unclear. Trimming took off 5 bases at V and 9 bases at J, with 10 bases between the two ends. The CDR3 contains 11 residues. The CDR3 reads CASSRNVQAFF. CDR3 nucleotide sequence: TGTGCCAGCAGTCGGAACGTTCAAGCTTTCTTT.

The V gene is TRBV6-6, the J gene TRBJ1-3; the match to TRBD1 covers 8 bases. Unmatched junction bases numbered 5, after V lost 4 bases and J lost 3 bases. CDR1 and CDR2 from the germline V gene are MNHNY and SVGAGI (reference sequence). CDR3 size: 15 residues. The CDR3 is CASSSFGQGGNTIYF. DNA for the CDR3: TGTGCCAGCAGTTCTTTCGGACAGGGTGGAAACACCATATATTTT.

This clonotype was seen repeatedly, ten times or more. This chain joins TRBV5-1 and TRBJ1-4, with D tentatively TRBD1 (5 bases). With 0 bases removed from V and 2 bases from J, the gap between germline ends came to 8 bases. Per germline, CDR1 SGHRS and CDR2 YFSETQ. This CDR3 has 15 residues. The CDR3 sequence: CASSLETATNEKLFF. CDR3 nucleotide sequence: TGCGCCAGCAGCTTGGAGACAGCTACTAATGAAAAACTGTTTTTT.

This chain uses TRBV5-1 with TRBJ2-5, with 7 bases fitting TRBD2. With V trimmed by 0 bases and J by 5 bases, 7 bases remained unmatched. Germline loops: CDR1 SGHRS, CDR2 YFSETQ. The CDR3 loop spans 15 amino acids. For the CDR3, the DNA is TGCGCCAGCAGCTTGGAACTAGCGAAAGGGGAGACCCAGTACTTC. It translates to CASSLELAKGETQYF.

Of note for this clonotype: An end of the junction differs from the germline gene, which may be a read error. The chain combines TRBV30 with TRBJ1-5; 9 nucleotides line up with TRBD1. The germline CDR1 and CDR2 sequences are GTSNPN and SVGIG (reference sequence). This CDR3 region has 13 residues. In DNA form, the CDR3 reads TGTGCCTGGAGTGCCTGGCGAGGGACAGGGAGGAATTTT. It specifies CAWSAWRGTGRNF.